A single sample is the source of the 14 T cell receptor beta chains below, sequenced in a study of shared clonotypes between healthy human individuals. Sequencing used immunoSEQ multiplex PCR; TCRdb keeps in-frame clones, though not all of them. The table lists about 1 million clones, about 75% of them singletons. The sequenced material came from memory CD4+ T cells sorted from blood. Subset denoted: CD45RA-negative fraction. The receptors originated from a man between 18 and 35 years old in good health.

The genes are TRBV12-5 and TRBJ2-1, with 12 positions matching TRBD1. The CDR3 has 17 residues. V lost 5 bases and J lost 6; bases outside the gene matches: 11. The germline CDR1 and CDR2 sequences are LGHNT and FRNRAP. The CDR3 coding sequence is TGTGCTAGTGGTCCCTCACCGGGACAGGGGGCGATCAATGAGCAGTTCTTC. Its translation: CASGPSPGQGAINEQFF.

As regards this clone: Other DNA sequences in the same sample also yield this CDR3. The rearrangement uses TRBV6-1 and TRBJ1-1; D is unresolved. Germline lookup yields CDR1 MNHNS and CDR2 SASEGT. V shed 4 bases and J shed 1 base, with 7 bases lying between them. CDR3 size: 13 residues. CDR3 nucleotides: TGTGCCAGCAGTGTGTGGGGGAACACTGAAGCTTTCTTT. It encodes CASSVWGNTEAFF.

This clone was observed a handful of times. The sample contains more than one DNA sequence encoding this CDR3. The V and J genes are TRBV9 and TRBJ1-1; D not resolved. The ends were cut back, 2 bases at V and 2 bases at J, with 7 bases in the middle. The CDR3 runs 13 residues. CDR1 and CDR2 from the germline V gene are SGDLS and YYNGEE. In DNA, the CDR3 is TGTGCCAGCAGCGTTGGCGCCAACACTGAAGCTTTCTTT. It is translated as CASSVGANTEAFF.

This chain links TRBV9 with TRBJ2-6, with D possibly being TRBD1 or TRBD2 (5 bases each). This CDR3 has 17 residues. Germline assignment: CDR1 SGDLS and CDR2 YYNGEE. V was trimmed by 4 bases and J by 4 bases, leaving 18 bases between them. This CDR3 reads CASSSDQGPPGANVLTF. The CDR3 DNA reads TGTGCCAGCAGCTCCGACCAGGGACCCCCGGGGGCCAACGTCCTGACTTTC. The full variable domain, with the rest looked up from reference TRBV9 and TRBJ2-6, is DSGVTQTPKHLITATGQRVTLRCSPRSGDLSVYWYQQSLDQGLQFLIQYYNGEERAKGNILERFSAQQFPDLHSELNLSSLELGDSALYFCASSSDQGPPGANVLTFGAGSRLTVL.

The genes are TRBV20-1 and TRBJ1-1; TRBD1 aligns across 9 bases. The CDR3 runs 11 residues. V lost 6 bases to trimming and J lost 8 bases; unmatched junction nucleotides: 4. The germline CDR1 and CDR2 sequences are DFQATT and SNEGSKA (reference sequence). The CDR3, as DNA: TGCAGTGCCACCGGACAGGGGGAAGCTTTCTTT. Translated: CSATGQGEAFF.

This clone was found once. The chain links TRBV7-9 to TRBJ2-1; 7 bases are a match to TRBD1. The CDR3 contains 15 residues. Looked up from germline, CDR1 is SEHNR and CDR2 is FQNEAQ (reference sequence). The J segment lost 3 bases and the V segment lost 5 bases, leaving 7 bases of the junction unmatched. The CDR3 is CASSRRQGNYNEQFF. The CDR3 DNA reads TGTGCCAGCAGCCGGAGACAGGGAAACTACAATGAGCAGTTCTTC.

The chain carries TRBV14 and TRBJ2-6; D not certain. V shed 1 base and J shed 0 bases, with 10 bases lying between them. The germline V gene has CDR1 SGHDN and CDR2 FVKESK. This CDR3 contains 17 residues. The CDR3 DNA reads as TGTGCCAGCAGCCAAGGATTAGTACGCTCTGGGGCCAACGTCCTGACTTTC. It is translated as CASSQGLVRSGANVLTF.

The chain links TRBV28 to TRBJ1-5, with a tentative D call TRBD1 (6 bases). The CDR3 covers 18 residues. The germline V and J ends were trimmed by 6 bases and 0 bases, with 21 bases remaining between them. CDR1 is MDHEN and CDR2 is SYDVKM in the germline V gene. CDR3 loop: CASSVQGVLTYSNQPQHF. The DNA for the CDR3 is TGTGCCAGCAGCGTACAGGGTGTCCTAACTTATAGCAATCAGCCCCAGCATTTT.

This CDR3 is CASSWRAESPLHF. Written as DNA, the CDR3 is TGTGCCAGCAGTTGGCGGGCAGAGTCACCCCTCCACTTT. The genes are TRBV6-6 and TRBJ1-6, with D unresolved. CDR1 MNHNY and CDR2 SVGAGI come from the germline V gene (reference sequence). This CDR3 contains 13 residues. Trimming cost V 4 bases and J 10 bases, with 11 bases left between them.

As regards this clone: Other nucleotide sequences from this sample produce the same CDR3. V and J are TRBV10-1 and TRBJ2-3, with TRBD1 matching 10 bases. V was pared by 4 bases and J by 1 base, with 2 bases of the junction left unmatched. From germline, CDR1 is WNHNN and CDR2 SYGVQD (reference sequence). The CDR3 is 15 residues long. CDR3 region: CASSAGTGGTDTQYF. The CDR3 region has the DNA TGCGCCAGCAGTGCCGGGACAGGGGGCACAGATACGCAGTATTTT.

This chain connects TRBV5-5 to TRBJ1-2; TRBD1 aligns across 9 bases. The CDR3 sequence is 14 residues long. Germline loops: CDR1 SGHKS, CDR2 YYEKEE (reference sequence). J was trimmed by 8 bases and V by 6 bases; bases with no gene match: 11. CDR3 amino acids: CASNLGTGSLGYTF. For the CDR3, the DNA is TGTGCCAGCAACCTTGGGACAGGGTCTCTCGGCTACACCTTC.

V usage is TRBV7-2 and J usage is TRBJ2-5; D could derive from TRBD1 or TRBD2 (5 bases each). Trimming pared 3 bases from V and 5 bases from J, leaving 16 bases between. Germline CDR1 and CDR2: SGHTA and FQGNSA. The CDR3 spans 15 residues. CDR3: CASSFHQRGVETQYF. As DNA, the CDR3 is TGTGCCAGCAGCTTCCACCAGAGGGGAGTTGAGACCCAGTACTTC.

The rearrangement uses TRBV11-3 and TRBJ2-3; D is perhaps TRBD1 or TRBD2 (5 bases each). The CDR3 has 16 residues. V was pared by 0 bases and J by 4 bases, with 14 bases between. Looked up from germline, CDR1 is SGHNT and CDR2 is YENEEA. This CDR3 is CASSLDLARGADTQYF. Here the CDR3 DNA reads TGTGCCAGCAGCTTAGATCTGGCTAGAGGGGCAGATACGCAGTATTTT.

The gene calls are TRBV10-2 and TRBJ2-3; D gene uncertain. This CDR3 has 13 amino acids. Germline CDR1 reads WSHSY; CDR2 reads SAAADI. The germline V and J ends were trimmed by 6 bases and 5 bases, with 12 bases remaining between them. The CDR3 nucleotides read TGCGCCAGCAGACCCCCCGCCGGAGATACGCAGTATTTT. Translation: CASRPPAGDTQYF.